One sample yielded the 8 T cell receptor beta chains listed below, sequenced in a study of tumor and adjacent non-tumor tissue in lung cancer (dated by TCRdb to 2016 to 2018). Bulk unsorted tissue served as the source for RNA extraction, and RNA quality was assessed using a NanoDrop ND-1000 and an Agilent 2100. Libraries were prepared through multiplex PCR. These reads were obtained on an Illumina HiSeq 2500. TCRbeta libraries were constructed through three rounds of nested PCR with primers (Table S4) according to protocols modified from ARM-PCR. Clones were called with MiXCR by TCRdb after fastp trimmed the public reads at Q25, and only in-frame beta chains were retained. Every entry covers one CDR3 protein and lists the most common genes and DNA from its rows. This sample gives approximately 70,000 distinct CDR3 sequences in total; 60% to 75% of them show up just once. About 30% of the sample is in the top ten clones.

The material sequenced was lung tumor tissue. The receptors originated from a man in his 60s with non-small cell lung cancer.

The genes are TRBV20-1 and TRBJ2-7, with D perhaps matching TRBD2 (6 bases). V lost 6 bases and J 1 base, leaving 19 bases between the germline ends. CDR3 length equals 15 residues. Germline V CDR1 and CDR2: DFQATT, SNEGSKA (reference sequence). CDR3 DNA: TGCAGTGCAGCCGGGAGTAGCGGAGCTTCCTACGAGCAGTACTTC. Protein product: CSAAGSSGASYEQYF.

This chain links TRBV5-6 with TRBJ2-1; TRBD2 agrees at 8 bases. Germline loops: CDR1 SGHDT, CDR2 YYEEEE. The V and J ends lost 4 bases and 4 bases, in that order; junction bases with no gene match: 28. The CDR3 is 22 residues long. CDR3: CASSLPWGSKLAGPLQYNEQFF. Written as DNA, the CDR3 is TGTGCCAGCAGCCTGCCCTGGGGATCGAAGCTAGCGGGTCCGCTCCAATACAATGAGCAGTTCTTC. Filled out from reference TRBV5-6 and TRBJ2-1, the complete variable domain reads DAGVTQSPTHLIKTRGQQVTLRCSPKSGHDTVSWYQQALGQGPQFIFQYYEEEERQRGNFPDRFSGHQFPNYSSELNVNALLLGDSALYLCASSLPWGSKLAGPLQYNEQFFGPGTRLTVL.

About this clonotype itself: At one end, the junction sequence differs from germline, possibly due to a read error. The rearrangement joins TRBV5-5 to TRBJ2-2; TRBD1 or TRBD2 may be the D gene (5 bases each). CDR1 and CDR2 (germline): SGHKS, YYEKEE (reference sequence). The CDR3 has 15 amino acids. The DNA of the CDR3 is TGTGCCACCGGCACCGGGACGGTAAACACCGGGGAGCTGCTTTTT. This sequence encodes CATGTGTVNTGELLF.

The sample holds a few counts of this clonotype. The gene calls are TRBV2 and TRBJ2-7; no reliable D call. V shed 1 base and J shed 1 base, with 8 bases lying between them. Germline CDR1 is SNHLY and CDR2 is FYNNEI. CDR3 length: 14 amino acids. The CDR3 DNA reads as TGTGCCAGCAGTGAAGGCCTCCGTTCCTACGAGCAGTACTTC. This codes for CASSEGLRSYEQYF.

A word on this clonotype: A much larger clone lies one base from this, so it may be a read error. This chain links TRBV19 with TRBJ1-1; tentative D call: TRBD1 (5 bases). This CDR3 has 13 residues. CDR1 and CDR2 from the germline V gene are LNHDA and SQIVND (reference sequence). The CDR3 nucleotides are TGTGACAGTAGTATCAGGGTCGACACTGAAGCTTTCTTT. Encoded protein: CDSSIRVDTEAFF.

On this clonotype itself: The final CDR3 position lacks the conserved phenylalanine or tryptophan, pointing to a likely read error. The V and J genes are TRBV20-1 and TRBJ2-1; no reliable D call. V lost 4 bases to trimming and J lost 8 bases, with 9 bases between them. The CDR3 length is 11 residues. CDR1 and CDR2 (germline): DFQATT, SNEGSKA (reference sequence). The CDR3 coding sequence is TGCAGTGCTATCACCGAGGATGAGCAGTTCTTA. It specifies CSAITEDEQFL.

The V gene is TRBV20-1, the J gene TRBJ2-7; D is undetermined. V was clipped by 4 bases and J by 4 bases, with 14 bases between them. Germline values: CDR1 DFQATT, CDR2 SNEGSKA (reference sequence). CDR3 size: 13 residues. CDR3 loop: CSAKTSRSYEQYF. CDR3 coding DNA: TGCAGTGCTAAAACGAGCAGATCATACGAGCAGTACTTC.

The rearrangement joins TRBV29-1 to TRBJ2-1; D unclear. The CDR3 sequence is 13 residues long. CDR1 is SQVTM, CDR2 ANQGSEA, per germline. CDR3 loop: CSAQGKSYNEQFF. CDR3 in DNA: TGCAGTGCTCAAGGGAAGTCCTACAATGAGCAGTTCTTC.